What follows is one T cell receptor (beta chain) and its context. This clone's antigen is unknown. No base-level quality is on record; no much larger clone is a single base apart. The data stem from a study of blood T cell repertoires in COVID-19 (dated by TCRdb to about 2020). Regarding the complete study: The collaborator samples originated in the United States, Italy and Spain and spanned the acute and convalescent phases of COVID-19. The prospective study material was composed of cDNA or gDNA derived from T cells, B-cell-depleted T cells, or PBMCs. The dataset comprised deeply sampled blood TCRbeta repertoires from subjects exposed to, actively infected with, or recovered from COVID-19. The repertoires were released in a freely available public database meant as a resource for research on the immune response to SARS-CoV-2. Samples were obtained from the ongoing ImmuneRACE study (first 160 participants) and from over a thousand subjects provided by 6 global collaborators. Sample metadata almost always included a de-identified subject ID, COVID-19 status, age in years and sex. Where available, HLA class I and class II types were taken from metadata supplied by the sample provider and were not determined by assay-based typing. Beyond this particular receptor, the publication reports: The quantity of clinical and demographic metadata differed by source and by participant and was supplied without curation.

The collaborating institutions used their own protocols to collect whole blood in K2EDTA tubes. For TCRbeta analysis, collaborator samples were shipped as frozen whole blood, as isolated PBMCs, or as DNA extracted from either sample type. TCRbeta CDR3 regions were amplified from genomic DNA by means of the immunoSEQ Assay, a bias-controlled multiplex PCR. The original methods were these. The number of nucleated cells in each sample was estimated by amplification of reference gene primers within the assay. To quantify the absolute abundance of each unique TCRbeta CDR3 rearrangement, sequence reads were collapsed and filtered. Productive Simpson clonality was computed per sample as the square root of Simpson's diversity index over productive rearrangements. In its TCRdb copy, this immuneACCESS table keeps in-frame sequences only and misses some clones. Where compared with another copy, unresolved V genes explain less than half of these, and the others have no known cause. V and J calls plus clone size are reproduced from that table; the DNA served to infer D and trimming. In all, the sample holds more than 45,000 clones, and roughly nine tenths of those were seen once. The top ten clones comprise 9.7% of the sample.

Reading the germline V gene gives CDR1 LGHNA and CDR2 YNFKEQ. Here V drops 3 bases and J drops 7 bases, and the junction holds 10 bases not matched to any gene. The CDR3 goes from the cysteine to the phenylalanine over 18 residues. CDR3 DNA is the only sequence kept; it has 54 bases, read in frame from the first base. Specimen: peripheral blood. The source of this sequence is a woman aged 80 or older with acute or convalescent COVID-19. The V gene is TRBV4-2 and the J gene is TRBJ2-2, with 14 middle bases fitting TRBD2. CDR3 loop: CASSQRWGLAGEGGELFF. The sequenced DNA is TGTGCCAGCAGCCAGCGGTGGGGACTAGCGGGAGAAGGCGGGGAGCTGTTTTTT.